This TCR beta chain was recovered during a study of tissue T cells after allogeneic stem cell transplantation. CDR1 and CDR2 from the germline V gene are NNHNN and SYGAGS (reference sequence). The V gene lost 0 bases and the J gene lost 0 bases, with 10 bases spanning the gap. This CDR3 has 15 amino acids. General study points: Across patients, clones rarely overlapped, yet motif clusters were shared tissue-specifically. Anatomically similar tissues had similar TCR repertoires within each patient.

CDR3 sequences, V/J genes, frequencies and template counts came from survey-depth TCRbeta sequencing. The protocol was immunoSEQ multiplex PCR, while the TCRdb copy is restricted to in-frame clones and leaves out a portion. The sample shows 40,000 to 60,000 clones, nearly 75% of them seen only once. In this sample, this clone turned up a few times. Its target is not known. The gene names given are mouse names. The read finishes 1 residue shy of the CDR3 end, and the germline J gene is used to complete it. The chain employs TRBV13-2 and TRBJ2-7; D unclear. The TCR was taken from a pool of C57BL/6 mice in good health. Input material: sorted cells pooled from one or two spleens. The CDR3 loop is CASGDARQHSYEQYF. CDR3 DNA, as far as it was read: TGTGCCAGCGGTGATGCGAGGCAGCACTCCTATGAACAGTAC.